One sample yielded the 14 T cell receptor beta chains listed below, sequenced in a study of radiotherapy plus CTLA-4 blockade in lung cancer (dated by TCRdb to 2016 to 2018). The library was produced with the immunoSEQ multiplex PCR assay. The source is immuneACCESS, and TCRdb retained only in-frame sequences with V and J called. Part of the clones is not carried over; for the studies checked, unresolved V genes explain less than half of this, and the remainder is unexplained. The sample table contains approximately 50,000 clones; only one count was recorded for around 72% of them. The ten largest clones capture around 3.4% of the sample. This material consisted of peripheral blood, taken from a patient treated with radiotherapy plus ipilimumab. Source of these receptors: a human donor with non-small cell lung cancer who had a complete response to radiotherapy plus ipilimumab.

The DNA for the CDR3 is TGTGCCAGTAGCCCCCAGGGAATTGCAAATCAGCCCCAGCATTTT. The encoded protein is CASSPQGIANQPQHF. This chain links TRBV19 with TRBJ1-5; a weak D match, TRBD1 (5 bases). This CDR3 has 15 residues. Germline V gives CDR1 LNHDA, CDR2 SQIVND (reference sequence). Trimming cost V 6 bases and J 4 bases, with 16 bases left between them.

This clone was seen a handful of times. This chain links TRBV28 with TRBJ1-2, with 7 positions matching TRBD1. The germline V gene encodes CDR1 MDHEN and CDR2 SYDVKM. The CDR3 consists of 14 residues. Unmatched junction bases numbered 10, after V lost 6 bases and J lost 6 bases. CDR3 in amino acids: CASRGLWQGDGYTF. The CDR3 nucleotides are TGTGCCAGCAGGGGACTTTGGCAGGGGGATGGCTACACCTTC.

This sequence joins TRBV2 and TRBJ2-1; D ambiguous. This CDR3 contains 15 residues. The V end was cut by 7 bases, the J end by 6 bases, with 19 bases between. The V gene's germline CDR1 is SNHLY and CDR2 FYNNEI. The CDR3 loop is CASTPRYMVGNEQFF. CDR3 nucleotide sequence: TGTGCCAGCACCCCGAGGTATATGGTAGGCAATGAGCAGTTCTTC.

This clone showed up just a few times. The CDR3, as DNA: TGTGCCACCAGCAGAGACGGAGTAGCGGGAGGGTACAATGAGCAGTTCTTC. Its translation is CATSRDGVAGGYNEQFF. The gene calls are TRBV15 and TRBJ2-1, with 11 bases that match TRBD2. Trimming removed 0 bases from V and 4 bases from J; junction bases left unmatched: 5. The CDR3 length is 17 residues. Germline V gene data show CDR1 as LNHNV and CDR2 as YYDKDF (reference sequence).

The chain carries TRBV5-5 and TRBJ2-7; D is uncertain. The V end lost 4 bases, the J end lost 3 bases, and 11 bases lay between the germline ends. Germline V gives CDR1 SGHKS, CDR2 YYEKEE (reference sequence). This CDR3 region has 13 residues. The CDR3 DNA reads as TGTGCCAGCAGCGGTCACACAAGCTACGAGCAGTACTTC. Protein product: CASSGHTSYEQYF.

The chain employs TRBV20-1 and TRBJ1-2; 7 bases match TRBD1. From germline, CDR1 is DFQATT and CDR2 SNEGSKA (reference sequence). There are 11 residues in the CDR3. V shed 6 bases, J shed 5 bases, and the junction held 3 bases outside the gene matches. The DNA of the CDR3 is TGCAGTGCGTCGACAGGGTATGGCTACACCTTC. Protein sequence: CSASTGYGYTF.

This chain links TRBV28 with TRBJ2-7, with D tentatively TRBD1 (6 bases). Trimming cost V 6 bases and J 0 bases, with 9 bases left between them. There are 13 residues in the CDR3. The V gene's germline CDR1 is MDHEN and CDR2 SYDVKM. The CDR3, as DNA: TGTGCCAGCAGCACAGGGAGCTCCTACGAGCAGTACTTC. Protein product: CASSTGSSYEQYF.

The rearrangement uses TRBV4-2 and TRBJ1-3; the D gene is possibly TRBD1 (5 bases). Looked up from germline, CDR1 is LGHNA and CDR2 is YNFKEQ. V was clipped by 4 bases and J by 1 base, with 11 bases between them. This CDR3 has 15 amino acids. The CDR3, as DNA: TGTGCCAGCAGCCCCTGGGAGGGGTCTGGAAACACCATATATTTT. Protein: CASSPWEGSGNTIYF.

The rearrangement joins TRBV7-9 to TRBJ2-3, with TRBD2 matching 8 bases. The V segment lost 8 bases and the J segment 1 base; nucleotides outside the gene matches: 8. Germline V lookup: CDR1 SEHNR, CDR2 FQNEAQ (reference sequence). This CDR3 is 15 amino acids long. CDR3 DNA: TGTGCCAGCGGGGTGCGGGGGGCAGGCACAGATACGCAGTATTTT. This sequence encodes CASGVRGAGTDTQYF.

This clone was seen only a few times. V is TRBV6-1 and J is TRBJ1-6; D ambiguous. The V gene's germline CDR1 is MNHNS and CDR2 SASEGT. V was cut by 7 bases and J by 8 bases, with 12 bases left in between. CDR3 size: 13 residues. The CDR3 loop is CASIRRPDSPLHF. The CDR3 DNA reads as TGTGCCAGCATTAGGAGGCCTGATTCACCCCTCCACTTT.

CDR3 region: CASSYRGGRETQYF. The CDR3 DNA is TGTGCCAGCAGCTACCGGGGGGGACGGGAGACCCAGTACTTC. This chain connects TRBV5-6 to TRBJ2-5; 8 bases fit TRBD2. After removal of 3 bases from V and 5 bases from J, the junction contained 6 bases not matched to a gene. The CDR3 is made up of 14 amino acids. The germline gives CDR1 SGHDT, CDR2 YYEEEE. Full variable domain (missing parts from reference TRBV5-6 and TRBJ2-5): DAGVTQSPTHLIKTRGQQVTLRCSPKSGHDTVSWYQQALGQGPQFIFQYYEEEERQRGNFPDRFSGHQFPNYSSELNVNALLLGDSALYLCASSYRGGRETQYFGPGTRLLVL.

This chain uses TRBV10-2 with TRBJ1-2; 8 positions agree with TRBD1. CDR3 length: 15 residues. CDR1 is WSHSY, CDR2 SAAADI, per germline. V lost 8 bases to trimming and J lost 0 bases; unmatched junction nucleotides: 8. CDR3 coding DNA: TGCGCCAGCGGCGGACAGGGATCAACTAACTATGGCTACACCTTC. Its translation is CASGGQGSTNYGYTF.

V and J are TRBV5-4 and TRBJ2-5; D may be TRBD2 (6 bases). The germline V gene has CDR1 SGHNT and CDR2 YYREEE (reference sequence). Trimming pared 2 bases from V and 5 bases from J, leaving 13 bases between. CDR3 length: 14 amino acids. CDR3 sequence (DNA): TGTGCCAGCAGCTTTTCAGGGACTTCGGAGACCCAGTACTTC. Its protein is CASSFSGTSETQYF.

This clone is deemed medium-sized. As DNA, the CDR3 is TGTGCCAGCAGCGGACAGGGCTATTACGAGCAGTACTTC. This gives the protein CASSGQGYYEQYF. The chain recombines TRBV2 with TRBJ2-7; TRBD1 aligns across 8 bases. V shed 6 bases, J shed 4 bases, and the junction held 5 bases outside the gene matches. Germline CDR1 SNHLY, CDR2 FYNNEI. The CDR3 has 13 residues.